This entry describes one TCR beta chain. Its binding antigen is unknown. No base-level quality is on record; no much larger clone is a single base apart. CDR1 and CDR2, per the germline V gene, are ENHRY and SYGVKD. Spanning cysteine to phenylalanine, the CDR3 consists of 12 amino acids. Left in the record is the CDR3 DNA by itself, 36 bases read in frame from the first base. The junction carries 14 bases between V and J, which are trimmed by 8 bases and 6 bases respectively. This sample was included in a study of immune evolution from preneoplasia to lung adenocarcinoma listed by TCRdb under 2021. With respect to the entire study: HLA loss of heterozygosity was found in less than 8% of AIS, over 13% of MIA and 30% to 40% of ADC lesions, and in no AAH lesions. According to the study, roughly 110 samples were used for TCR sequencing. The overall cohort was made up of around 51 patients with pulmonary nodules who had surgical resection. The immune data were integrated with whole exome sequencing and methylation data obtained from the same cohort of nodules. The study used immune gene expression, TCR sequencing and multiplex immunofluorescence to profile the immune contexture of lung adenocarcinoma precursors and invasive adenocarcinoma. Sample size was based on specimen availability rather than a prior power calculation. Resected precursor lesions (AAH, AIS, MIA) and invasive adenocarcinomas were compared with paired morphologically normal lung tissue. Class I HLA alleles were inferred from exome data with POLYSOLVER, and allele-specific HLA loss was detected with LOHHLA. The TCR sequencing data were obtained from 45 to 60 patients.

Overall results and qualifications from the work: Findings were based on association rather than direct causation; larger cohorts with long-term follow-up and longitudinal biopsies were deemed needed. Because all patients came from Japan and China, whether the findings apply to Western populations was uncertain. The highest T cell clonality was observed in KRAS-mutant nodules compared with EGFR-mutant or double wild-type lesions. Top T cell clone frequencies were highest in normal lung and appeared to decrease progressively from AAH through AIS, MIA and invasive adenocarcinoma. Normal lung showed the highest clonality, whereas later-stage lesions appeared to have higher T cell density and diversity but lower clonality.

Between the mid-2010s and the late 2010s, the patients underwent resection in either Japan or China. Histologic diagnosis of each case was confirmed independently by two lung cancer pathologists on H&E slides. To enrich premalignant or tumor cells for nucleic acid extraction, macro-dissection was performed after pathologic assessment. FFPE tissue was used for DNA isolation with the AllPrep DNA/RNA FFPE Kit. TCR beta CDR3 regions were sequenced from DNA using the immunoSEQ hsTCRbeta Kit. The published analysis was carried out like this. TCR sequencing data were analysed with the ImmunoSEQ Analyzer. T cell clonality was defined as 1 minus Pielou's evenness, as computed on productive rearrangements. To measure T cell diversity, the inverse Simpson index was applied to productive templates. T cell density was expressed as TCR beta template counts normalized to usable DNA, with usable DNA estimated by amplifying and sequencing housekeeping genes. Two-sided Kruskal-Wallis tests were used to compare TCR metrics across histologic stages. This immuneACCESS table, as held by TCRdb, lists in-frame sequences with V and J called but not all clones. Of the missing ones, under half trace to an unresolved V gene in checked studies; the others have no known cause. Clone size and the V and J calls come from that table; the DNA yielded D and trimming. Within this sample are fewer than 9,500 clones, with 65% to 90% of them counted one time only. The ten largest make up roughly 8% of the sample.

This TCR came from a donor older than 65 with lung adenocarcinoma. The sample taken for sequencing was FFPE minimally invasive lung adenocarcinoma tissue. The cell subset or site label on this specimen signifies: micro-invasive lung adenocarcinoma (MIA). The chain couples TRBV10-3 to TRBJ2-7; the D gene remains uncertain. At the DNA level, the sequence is TGTGCCATCTCTTTTCCAAACAGCGAGCAGTACTTC. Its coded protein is CAISFPNSEQYF.